A selection of T cell receptor beta chains follows, all from one sample in a study of identifying expanded T cells in peripheral blood. Some clones are missing from TCRdb's copy, which holds only in-frame ones; the method was immunoSEQ multiplex PCR. The repertoire includes roughly 75,000 clones, 85% to 90% of them detected once, and around 3% sits in the top ten. Sequencing input: blood. The source is a person aged 18 to 75 in good health. CDR3s include the opening cysteine and the closing phenylalanine or tryptophan. Each record gives: V gene, D gene, J gene, CDR3 protein, CDR3 DNA. D genes are given only for firm matches.

v_call: TRBV13
d_call: .
j_call: TRBJ1-2
cdr3_aa: CASSSLWGGNYGYTF
cdr3_nt: TGTGCCAGCAGCTCCCTTTGGGGAGGTAACTATGGCTACACCTTC

v_call: TRBV7-2
d_call: .
j_call: TRBJ1-2
cdr3_aa: CASSLDPGSNYGYTF
cdr3_nt: TGTGCCAGCAGCTTAGATCCAGGGAGCAACTATGGCTACACCTTC

v_call: TRBV6-5
d_call: .
j_call: TRBJ1-1
cdr3_aa: CASSYRGNTEAFF
cdr3_nt: TGTGCCAGCAGTTACCGGGGGAACACTGAAGCTTTCTTT

v_call: TRBV30
d_call: .
j_call: TRBJ1-1
cdr3_aa: CAWTRAYTEAFF
cdr3_nt: TGTGCCTGGACCAGGGCGTACACTGAAGCTTTCTTT

v_call: TRBV7-6
d_call: .
j_call: TRBJ2-1
cdr3_aa: CASSFYPQGGEQFF
cdr3_nt: TGTGCCAGCAGCTTTTATCCCCAGGGGGGCGAGCAGTTCTTC

v_call: TRBV5-6
d_call: TRBD1
j_call: TRBJ1-2
cdr3_aa: CASSATGQGNYGYTF
cdr3_nt: TGTGCCAGCAGCGCCACGGGACAGGGGAACTATGGCTACACCTTC

v_call: TRBV11-2
d_call: .
j_call: TRBJ2-7
cdr3_aa: CASSLRSNRDMIHEQYF
cdr3_nt: TGTGCCAGCAGCTTAAGGTCCAACCGGGACATGATTCACGAGCAGTACTTC

v_call: TRBV4-3
d_call: .
j_call: TRBJ1-4
cdr3_aa: CASSQGGGIYEKLFF
cdr3_nt: TGCGCCAGCAGCCAAGGGGGAGGGATCTATGAAAAACTGTTTTTT

v_call: TRBV5-1
d_call: .
j_call: TRBJ2-1
cdr3_aa: CASSLDPLREQFF
cdr3_nt: TGCGCCAGCAGCTTGGACCCCCTCCGTGAGCAGTTCTTC

v_call: TRBV5-1
d_call: .
j_call: TRBJ2-7
cdr3_aa: CASSPDKSYEQYF
cdr3_nt: TGCGCCAGCAGCCCCGACAAGTCCTACGAGCAGTACTTC

v_call: TRBV27
d_call: .
j_call: TRBJ2-7
cdr3_aa: CASSPGSVRKTYEQYF
cdr3_nt: TGTGCCAGCAGTCCTGGGAGTGTACGTAAAACCTACGAGCAGTACTTC